This TCR beta chain came from a study of T cells after posttransplantation cyclophosphamide. Germline assignment: CDR1 MNHNY and CDR2 SVGAGI (reference sequence). The CDR3 has 13 amino acids. Trimming stripped 4 bases from V and 5 bases from J, with 9 bases between. Of note for this clone: Its cognate antigen is unknown.

Sequencing used immunoSEQ multiplex PCR; TCRdb keeps in-frame clones, though not all of them. This table has about 28,000 clones, 80% to 90% appearing once. Whole-study findings and limits: Tissue-infiltrating T cells from skin or gut overlapped little with blood T cells. Recipient CMV seropositivity and CMV reactivation strongly tracked TRB clonality.

The specimen was PBMCs. The chain recombines TRBV6-6 with TRBJ1-5; D not resolved. The TCR sequence derives from a man aged 50 to 60. DNA for the CDR3: TGTGCCAGCAGTTTTGCGTTCCATCAGCCCCAGCATTTT. Protein sequence: CASSFAFHQPQHF.